This paragraph covers one T cell receptor (beta chain) sequence. The target antigen is unknown. This entry belongs to a study of human T cells and chemical hapten exposure. The study's findings and limits: Controls formed significantly fewer large CDR3 similarity clusters than expanded TCRs did.

The time point denotes: pre-sensitization, week 0. Treatment noted: therapeutic diphenylcyclopropenone sensitization with weekly scalp DPC. The study's library attached unique molecular identifiers to single cDNA molecules. TCRdb recomputed calls from the RACE reads with MiXCR, one row per CDR3 protein. The sample includes a few hundred thousand distinct CDR3 sequences, about 7.7% of them seen just once. This receptor was identified in a man aged 18 to 29 with alopecia areata. Some clones in this sample may be carry-over from other donors' samples. This material consisted of whole blood, taken in connection with sensitization to the hapten diphenylcyclopropenone (DPC).

CDR3 region: CASSLRLSSSYEQYF. CDR3 DNA: TGCGCCAGCAGCCTAAGACTCTCAAGCTCCTACGAGCAGTACTTC. The J gene is TRBJ2-7, the V gene TRBV4-3; D unresolved. V lost 4 bases, J lost 0 bases, and 13 bases lay in between. Germline V gene data show CDR1 as LGHNA and CDR2 as YSLEER. The CDR3 sequence is 15 residues long.